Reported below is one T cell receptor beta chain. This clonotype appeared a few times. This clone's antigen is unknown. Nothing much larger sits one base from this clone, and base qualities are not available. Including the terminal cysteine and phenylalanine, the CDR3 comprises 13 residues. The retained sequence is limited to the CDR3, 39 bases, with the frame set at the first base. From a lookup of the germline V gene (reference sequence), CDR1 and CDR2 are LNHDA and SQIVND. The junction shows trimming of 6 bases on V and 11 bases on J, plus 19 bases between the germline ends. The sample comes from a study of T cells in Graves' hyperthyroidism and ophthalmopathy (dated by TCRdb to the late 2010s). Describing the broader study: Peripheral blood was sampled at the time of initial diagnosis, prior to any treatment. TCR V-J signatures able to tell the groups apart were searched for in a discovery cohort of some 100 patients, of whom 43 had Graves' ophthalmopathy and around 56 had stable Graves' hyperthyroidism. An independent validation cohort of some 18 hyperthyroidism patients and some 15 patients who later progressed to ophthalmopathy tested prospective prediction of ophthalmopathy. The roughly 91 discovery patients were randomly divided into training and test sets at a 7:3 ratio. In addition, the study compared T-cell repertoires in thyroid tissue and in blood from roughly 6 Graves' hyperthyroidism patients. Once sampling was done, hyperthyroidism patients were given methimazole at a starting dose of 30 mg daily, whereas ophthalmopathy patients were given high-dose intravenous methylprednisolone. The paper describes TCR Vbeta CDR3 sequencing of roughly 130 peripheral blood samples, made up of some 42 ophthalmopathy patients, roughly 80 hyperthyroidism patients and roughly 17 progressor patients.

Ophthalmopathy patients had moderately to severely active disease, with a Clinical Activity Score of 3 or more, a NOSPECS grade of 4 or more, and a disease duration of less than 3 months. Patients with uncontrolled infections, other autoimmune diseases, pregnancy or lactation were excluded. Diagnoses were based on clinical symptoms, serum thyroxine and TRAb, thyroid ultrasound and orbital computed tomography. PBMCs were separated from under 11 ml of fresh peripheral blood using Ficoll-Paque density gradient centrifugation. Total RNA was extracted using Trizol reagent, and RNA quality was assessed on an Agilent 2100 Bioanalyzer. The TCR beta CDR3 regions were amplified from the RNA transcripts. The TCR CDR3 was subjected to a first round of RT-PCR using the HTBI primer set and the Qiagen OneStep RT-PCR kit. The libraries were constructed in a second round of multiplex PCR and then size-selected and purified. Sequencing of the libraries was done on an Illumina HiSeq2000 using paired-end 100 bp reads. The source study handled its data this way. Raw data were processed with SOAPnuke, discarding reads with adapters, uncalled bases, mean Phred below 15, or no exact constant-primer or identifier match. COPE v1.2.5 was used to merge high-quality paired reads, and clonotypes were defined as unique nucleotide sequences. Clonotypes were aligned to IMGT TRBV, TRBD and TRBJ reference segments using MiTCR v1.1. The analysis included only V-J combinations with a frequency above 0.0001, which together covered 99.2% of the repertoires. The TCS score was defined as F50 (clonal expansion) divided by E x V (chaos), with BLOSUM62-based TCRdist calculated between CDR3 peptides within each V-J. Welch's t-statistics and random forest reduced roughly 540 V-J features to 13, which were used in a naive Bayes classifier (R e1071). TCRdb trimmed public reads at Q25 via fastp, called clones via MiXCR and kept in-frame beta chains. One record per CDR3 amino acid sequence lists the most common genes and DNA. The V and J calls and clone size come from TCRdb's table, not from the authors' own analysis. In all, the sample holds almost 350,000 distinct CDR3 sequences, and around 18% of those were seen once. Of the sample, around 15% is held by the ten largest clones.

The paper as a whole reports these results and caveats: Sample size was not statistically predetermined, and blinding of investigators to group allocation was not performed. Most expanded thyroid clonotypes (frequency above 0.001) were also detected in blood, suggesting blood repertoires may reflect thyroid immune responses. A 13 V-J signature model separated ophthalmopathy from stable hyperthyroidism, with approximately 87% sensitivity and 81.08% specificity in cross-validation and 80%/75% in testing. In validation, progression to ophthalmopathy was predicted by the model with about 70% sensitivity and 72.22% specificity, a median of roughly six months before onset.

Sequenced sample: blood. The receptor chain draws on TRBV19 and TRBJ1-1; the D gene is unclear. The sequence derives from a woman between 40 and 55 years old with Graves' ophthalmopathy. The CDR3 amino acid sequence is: CASRRDGRAVAFF. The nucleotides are TGTGCCAGTAGACGAGACGGGCGGGCAGTGGCTTTCTTT.